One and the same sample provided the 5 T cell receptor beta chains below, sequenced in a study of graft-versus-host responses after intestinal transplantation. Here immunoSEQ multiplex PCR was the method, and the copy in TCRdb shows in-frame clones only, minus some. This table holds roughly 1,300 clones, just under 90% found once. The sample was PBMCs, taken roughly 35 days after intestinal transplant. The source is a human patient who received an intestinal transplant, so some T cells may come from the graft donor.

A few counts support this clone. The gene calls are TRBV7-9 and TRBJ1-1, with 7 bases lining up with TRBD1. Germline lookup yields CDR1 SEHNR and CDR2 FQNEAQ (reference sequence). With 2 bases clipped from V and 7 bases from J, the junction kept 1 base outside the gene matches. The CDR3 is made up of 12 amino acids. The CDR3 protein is CASSLRQGEAFF. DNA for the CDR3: TGTGCCAGCAGCTTACGACAGGGTGAAGCTTTCTTT.

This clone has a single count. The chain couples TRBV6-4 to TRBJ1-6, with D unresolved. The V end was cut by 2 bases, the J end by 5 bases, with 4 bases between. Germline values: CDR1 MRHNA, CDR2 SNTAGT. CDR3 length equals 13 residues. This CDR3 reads CASSDRDNSPLHF. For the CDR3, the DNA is TGTGCCAGCAGTGACAGGGATAATTCACCCCTCCACTTT.

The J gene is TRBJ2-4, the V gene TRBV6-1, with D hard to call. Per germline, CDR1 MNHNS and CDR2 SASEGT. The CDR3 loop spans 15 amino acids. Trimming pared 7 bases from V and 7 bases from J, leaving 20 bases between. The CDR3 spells CASTLEEPERNIQYF. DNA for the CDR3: TGTGCCAGCACCCTAGAGGAGCCGGAAAGGAACATTCAGTACTTC.

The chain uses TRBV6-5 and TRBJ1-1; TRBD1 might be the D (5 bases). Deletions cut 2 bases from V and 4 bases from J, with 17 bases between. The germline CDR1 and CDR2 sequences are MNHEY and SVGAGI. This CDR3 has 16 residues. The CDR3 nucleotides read TGTGCCAGCAGTTACGGGGCCTATTTTTTGGGCACTGAAGCTTTCTTT. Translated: CASSYGAYFLGTEAFF.

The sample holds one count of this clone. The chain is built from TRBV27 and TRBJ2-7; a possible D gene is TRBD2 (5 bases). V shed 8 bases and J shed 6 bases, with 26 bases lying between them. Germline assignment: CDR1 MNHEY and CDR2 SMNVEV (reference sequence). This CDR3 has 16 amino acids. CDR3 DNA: TGTGCCAGCCGGAGGTTGGGCCACCCGCAAGTTAGCGAGCAGTACTTC. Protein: CASRRLGHPQVSEQYF.